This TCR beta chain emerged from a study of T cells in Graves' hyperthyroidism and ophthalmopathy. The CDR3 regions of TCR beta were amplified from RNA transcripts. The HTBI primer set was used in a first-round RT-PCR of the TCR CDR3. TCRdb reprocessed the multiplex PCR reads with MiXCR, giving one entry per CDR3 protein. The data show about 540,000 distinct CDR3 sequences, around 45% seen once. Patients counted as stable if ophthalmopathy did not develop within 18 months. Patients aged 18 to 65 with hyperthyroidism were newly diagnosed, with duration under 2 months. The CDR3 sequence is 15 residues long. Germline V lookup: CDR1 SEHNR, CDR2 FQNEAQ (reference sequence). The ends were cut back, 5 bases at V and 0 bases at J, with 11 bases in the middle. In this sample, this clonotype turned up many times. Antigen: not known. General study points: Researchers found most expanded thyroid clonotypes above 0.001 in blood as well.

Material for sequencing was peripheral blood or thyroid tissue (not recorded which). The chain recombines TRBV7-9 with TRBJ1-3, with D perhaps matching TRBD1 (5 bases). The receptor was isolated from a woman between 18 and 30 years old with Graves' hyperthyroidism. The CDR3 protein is CASSQRGDSGNTIYF. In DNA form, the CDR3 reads TGTGCCAGCAGCCAGAGGGGCGACTCTGGAAACACCATATATTTT.